This is a list of T cell receptor beta chains from one sample in a study of blood T cell repertoires in COVID-19. Measured with immunoSEQ multiplex PCR; TCRdb has only the in-frame clones, and not every one. The repertoire holds 90,000 to 100,000 clones, with approximately 85% as singletons. What was sequenced was peripheral blood. The receptor set was obtained from a human donor in a cohort sampled during active COVID-19. Each CDR3 is given with its conserved first and last residue. The D gene is left open where the match is weak. Rows may omit the clone size; those that give it use once, few, many or a size class.

CDR3 length,clone size,V gene,J gene,D gene,CDR3 DNA,CDR3 protein
14,NA,TRBV29-1,TRBJ1-1,NA,TGCAGCGTTCGTCAGGGGCCCCGGGATACTGAAGCTTTCTTT,CSVRQGPRDTEAFF
11,NA,TRBV6-5,TRBJ1-2,TRBD1,TGTGCCAGCGGGACAGACTATGGCTACACCTTC,CASGTDYGYTF
14,NA,TRBV18,TRBJ1-2,TRBD1,TGTGCCAGCTCACCCGGACAGGACTTCTATGGCTACACCTTC,CASSPGQDFYGYTF
17,NA,TRBV7-2,TRBJ2-3,NA,TGTGCCAGCAGCTTCGCCGCGCCCGGGACTAGCACAGATACGCAGTATTTT,CASSFAAPGTSTDTQYF
15,NA,TRBV9,TRBJ1-4,TRBD1,TGTGCCAGCAGCGTCCTCGACAGGGGTGGTGAAAAACTGTTTTTT,CASSVLDRGGEKLFF
15,NA,TRBV6-5,TRBJ2-7,TRBD2,TGTGCCAGCACCTATACTTCGACTAGCGGCTACGAGCAGTACTTC,CASTYTSTSGYEQYF
13,NA,TRBV28,TRBJ1-4,NA,TGTGCCAGCAGCTACCCGCACCGGGAAAAACTGTTTTTT,CASSYPHREKLFF
13,few,TRBV4-1,TRBJ1-2,NA,TGCGCCAGCAGCCTGACAGGAAGCTATGGCTACACCTTC,CASSLTGSYGYTF
14,NA,TRBV24-1,TRBJ2-1,NA,TGTGCCACCAGGTCATCCGGAGACAGCAGGGAGCAGTTCTTC,CATRSSGDSREQFF
14,NA,TRBV29-1,TRBJ1-2,TRBD1,TGCAGCGTCATGACAGGGGCCTCTAACTATGGCTACACCTTC,CSVMTGASNYGYTF
12,NA,TRBV12-3/TRBV12-4,TRBJ1-1,NA,TGTGCCAGCAGTCCACAGGGCGCTGAAGCTTTCTTT,CASSPQGAEAFF
17,once,TRBV19,TRBJ1-4,NA,TGTGCCAGTAGTATAGCCCCTAATAGGAGGGGTAATGAAAAACTGTTTTTT,CASSIAPNRRGNEKLFF
18,many,TRBV7-9,TRBJ2-3,TRBD1,TGTGCCAGCAGCCATACCACCCCTAGGACAGGTGTCACAGATACGCAGTATTTT,CASSHTTPRTGVTDTQYF
16,NA,TRBV19,TRBJ2-1,TRBD2,TGTGCCAGTATTGACACCGATCTAGCGGGAGTGTATGAGCAGTTCTTC,CASIDTDLAGVYEQFF
16,NA,TRBV11-2,TRBJ1-6,NA,TGTGCCAGCAGCTTAAGAGGTCGGGGGAAGGATTCACCCCTCCACTTT,CASSLRGRGKDSPLHF
15,NA,TRBV2,TRBJ2-7,TRBD1,TGTGCCAGCAGTGTGTGGGGACAGGGAGCACGCGAGCAGTACTTC,CASSVWGQGAREQYF
14,NA,TRBV9,TRBJ2-5,NA,TGTGCCAGCAGCGTCTGGGGCGGACAAGAGACCCAGTACTTC,CASSVWGGQETQYF
16,NA,TRBV20-1,TRBJ1-5,NA,TGCAGTGCTAGTCGCGTGTCAGGTCAGTTTAATCAGCCCCAGCATTTT,CSASRVSGQFNQPQHF
14,once,TRBV2,TRBJ2-7,NA,TGTGCCAGCAGTGAAGGTCAGGGGCGCCGGGAGCAGTACTTC,CASSEGQGRREQYF
17,NA,TRBV9,TRBJ2-3,TRBD2,TGTGCCAGCAGCCTACAACCGACTAGCGCGGGCACAGATACGCAGTATTTT,CASSLQPTSAGTDTQYF
16,NA,TRBV6-2/TRBV6-3,TRBJ1-5,TRBD1,TGTGCCAGCAGCTCCGGGACAGGGTACGGCAATCAGCCCCAGCATTTT,CASSSGTGYGNQPQHF
16,NA,TRBV9,TRBJ1-6,NA,TGTGCCAGCAGCGTAGATGGGTACAGGGATAATTCACCCCTCCACTTT,CASSVDGYRDNSPLHF
17,NA,TRBV7-2,TRBJ1-2,TRBD1,TGTGCCAGCAGCTTAGCGTTGGACAGGATGGGTTTCAAGGGCTACACCTTC,CASSLALDRMGFKGYTF
15,once,TRBV2,TRBJ2-7,TRBD2,TGTGCCAGCAGTGAATCTAGCGGCGCCTCCTACGAGCAGTACTTC,CASSESSGASYEQYF
13,NA,TRBV30,TRBJ2-7,TRBD1,TGTGCCTGGAGGGCAGGGGGCTCCTACGAGCAGTACTTC,CAWRAGGSYEQYF
13,NA,TRBV3-1/TRBV3-2,TRBJ2-3,NA,TGTGCCAGCAGCCCCCCTAGCACAGATACGCAGTATTTT,CASSPPSTDTQYF
18,NA,TRBV21-1,TRBJ2-7,NA,TGTGCCAGCAGCAAAGGAAACGGTGTCCTTAGCCTGCCCCTCGAGCAGTACTTC,CASSKGNGVLSLPLEQYF
15,once,TRBV5-4,TRBJ1-4,NA,TGTGCCAGCAGCCGGGGGGGGACATCTAATGAAAAACTGTTTTTT,CASSRGGTSNEKLFF
14,NA,TRBV15,TRBJ1-5,TRBD1,TGTGCCACCAGCAGTTTGACAGGGGGGCAGCCCCAGCATTTT,CATSSLTGGQPQHF
14,NA,TRBV5-4,TRBJ1-5,NA,TGTGCCAGCAGCTTAACAGGGTCGGGGCAGCCCCAGCATTTT,CASSLTGSGQPQHF
15,NA,TRBV19,TRBJ2-7,TRBD1,TGTGCCAGTAGTCCGCCCGGGACAGGGATCTACGAGCAGTACTTC,CASSPPGTGIYEQYF
14,NA,TRBV4-2,TRBJ1-1,NA,TGTGCCAGCAGCCCGGGACTCTCGAACACTGAAGCTTTCTTT,CASSPGLSNTEAFF
16,NA,TRBV4-3,TRBJ2-7,TRBD1,TGCGCCAGCAGCCTTCACACCGGGACAGACTCCTACGAGCAGTACTTC,CASSLHTGTDSYEQYF
13,NA,TRBV12-3/TRBV12-4,TRBJ1-1,NA,TGTGCCAGCAGTGCAGGGCTGAACACTGAAGCTTTCTTT,CASSAGLNTEAFF
12,NA,TRBV7-2,TRBJ2-7,TRBD2,TGTGCAAGCGGGAGGGGCTCCTACGAGCAGTACTTC,CASGRGSYEQYF
16,NA,TRBV13,TRBJ2-7,TRBD2,TGTGCCAGCAGCTTAGAATCTAGCGGGAGTAAGAGCGAGCAGTACTTC,CASSLESSGSKSEQYF
12,few,TRBV6-2/TRBV6-3,TRBJ2-7,TRBD1,TGTGCCAGCAGTTACCAGGGACAGGACCTGTACTTC,CASSYQGQDLYF
17,NA,TRBV11-2,TRBJ1-6,NA,TGTGCCAGCAGCTTAGTCGATGGGGGACATCGGGCTTCACCCCTCCACTTT,CASSLVDGGHRASPLHF
15,NA,TRBV29-1,TRBJ1-4,TRBD1,TGCAGCACACGGGTCGGGACAGGGGTAAATGAAAAACTGTTTTTT,CSTRVGTGVNEKLFF
16,NA,TRBV7-2,TRBJ2-1,TRBD2,TGTGCCAGCAGCTTAATACTAGCGGGAGTTTACAATGAGCAGTTCTTC,CASSLILAGVYNEQFF
17,NA,TRBV28,TRBJ2-6,TRBD1,TGTGCCAGCAGTTTCTCTCCGGGACAGGGGAGGGCCAACGTCCTGACTTTC,CASSFSPGQGRANVLTF
14,NA,TRBV2,TRBJ2-5,NA,TGTGCCAGCAGGTCTAGGGGGTGGGGCGAGACCCAGTACTTC,CASRSRGWGETQYF
15,NA,TRBV10-3,TRBJ2-5,TRBD2,TGTGCCATCAGGGGGACTAGCGGGAAGGTGAAGACCCAGTACTTC,CAIRGTSGKVKTQYF
16,NA,TRBV9,TRBJ2-3,NA,TGTGCCAGCAGCGCCCCCCCCTCGGAGTATCCAGATACGCAGTATTTT,CASSAPPSEYPDTQYF
15,NA,TRBV11-3,TRBJ2-7,TRBD1,TGTGCCAGCAGCTTAGGGATAGGGGGCAAGAACGAGCAGTACTTC,CASSLGIGGKNEQYF
17,NA,TRBV30,TRBJ2-5,TRBD2,TGTGCCTGGGTTGGTTTGCGGGGGGGCGAGTCACAAGAGACCCAGTACTTC,CAWVGLRGGESQETQYF
16,few,TRBV4-3,TRBJ2-7,TRBD2,TGCGCCAGCAGCCAAGATTCTAAACTAGCGGGAGGGGAGCAGTACTTC,CASSQDSKLAGGEQYF
16,NA,TRBV2,TRBJ2-3,TRBD2,TGTGCCAGCAGTGAGTGGAAGTTTCGGGGGGCAGATACGCAGTATTTT,CASSEWKFRGADTQYF
16,NA,TRBV25-1,TRBJ1-4,NA,TGTGCCAGCAGTGAATCGATGGGAGCAACTAATGAAAAACTGTTTTTT,CASSESMGATNEKLFF
14,many,TRBV5-1,TRBJ1-3,NA,TGCGCCAGCAGCTTGGACAGCTCTGGAAACACCATATATTTT,CASSLDSSGNTIYF
16,NA,TRBV12-5,TRBJ2-5,TRBD2,TGTGCTAGTGGTCCCGTAGCGGGAGGGCCGGGGGAGACCCAGTACTTC,CASGPVAGGPGETQYF
16,NA,TRBV5-1,TRBJ2-5,TRBD2,TGCGCCAGCAGCTTGGAACCAGCGGGGGGCCAAGAGACCCAGTACTTC,CASSLEPAGGQETQYF
14,NA,TRBV6-5,TRBJ2-1,TRBD2,TGTGCCAGCAGGGGACTAGCGGGAGGGCATGAGCAGTTCTTC,CASRGLAGGHEQFF
13,NA,TRBV19,TRBJ2-1,NA,TGTGCCAGTAGTATGGTGGTGGGGGGTGAGCAGTTCTTC,CASSMVVGGEQFF
15,once,TRBV28,TRBJ2-1,NA,TGTGCCAGCGACCCGAGGCAGACCTCCTACAATGAGCAGTTCTTC,CASDPRQTSYNEQFF